The 25 T cell receptor beta chains listed next were all sequenced from one sample in a study of neurological immune-mediated disorders. TCRdb re-called the 5' RACE reads with MiXCR, one entry per CDR3 protein. The sample shows more than 35,000 distinct CDR3 sequences, under 6.5% of them seen only once. Sample: CD4+ T cells from blood. These receptors all come from a woman in her 40s in good health.

This clonotype was counted at least ten times. V gene TRBV7-2 combines with J gene TRBJ2-1; 7 nucleotides agree with TRBD2. The CDR3 extends over 14 amino acids. Germline CDR1 and CDR2: SGHTA and FQGNSA. V shed 2 bases and J 9 bases; nucleotides not matched to a gene: 7. CDR3 sequence (DNA): TGTGCCAGCAGCTTAAGGGGCGGGAGTGCTGAGCAGTTCTTC. Amino acid sequence: CASSLRGGSAEQFF. Based on the CDR3 plus reference TRBV7-2 and TRBJ2-1, the full variable domain is GAGVSQSPSNKVTEKGKDVELRCDPISGHTALYWYRQSLGQGLEFLIYFQGNSAPDKSGLPSDRFSAERTGGSVSTLTIQRTQQEDSAVYLCASSLRGGSAEQFFGPGTRLTVL.

The table lists this clonotype with many counts. In DNA form, the CDR3 reads TGTGCCAGCAGCTTAAATTCACTGGGGGTAGATACGCAGTATTTT. Translating gives CASSLNSLGVDTQYF. V is TRBV7-2 and J is TRBJ2-3; either TRBD1 or TRBD2 may supply D (5 bases each). V lost 2 bases and J 5 bases, leaving 14 bases between the germline ends. This CDR3 is 15 amino acids long. The germline V gene encodes CDR1 SGHTA and CDR2 FQGNSA.

This clonotype was seen many times. V is TRBV20-1 and J is TRBJ2-7; perhaps TRBD1 as D (6 bases). The V gene lost 1 base and the J gene lost 2 bases, with 15 bases spanning the gap. Germline values: CDR1 DFQATT, CDR2 SNEGSKA (reference sequence). The CDR3 sequence is 15 residues long. The CDR3 DNA reads as TGCAGTGCTAGAGGGGTCAGGGGACGGACCTACGAGCAGTACTTC. This translates into CSARGVRGRTYEQYF.

This clonotype was counted ten times or more. The V gene is TRBV11-2, the J gene TRBJ2-7; 9 nucleotides align to TRBD1. Germline V gene data show CDR1 as SGHAT and CDR2 as FQNNGV. This CDR3 has 17 residues. Germline trimming cut 5 bases from V and 6 bases from J; bases unmatched to any gene: 17. CDR3 loop: CASSITISGTGSSEQYF. For the CDR3, the DNA is TGTGCCAGCAGCATAACGATCTCCGGGACAGGGTCTAGCGAGCAGTACTTC.

This clonotype was seen many times. Written as DNA, the CDR3 is TGCAGCGTAGAGACAGGGGGTAATGAAAAACTGTTTTTT. Translation: CSVETGGNEKLFF. The chain links TRBV29-1 to TRBJ1-4, with TRBD1 matching 9 bases. CDR3 length: 13 amino acids. The germline CDR1 and CDR2 sequences are SQVTM and ANQGSEA. V shed 6 bases and J 4 bases; nucleotides not matched to a gene: 3. Looking up the rest from reference TRBV29-1 and TRBJ1-4 gives the full variable domain: SAVISQKPSRDICQRGTSLTIQCQVDSQVTMMFWYRQQPGQSLTLIATANQGSEATYESGFVIDKFPISRPNLTFSTLTVSNMSPEDSSIYLCSVETGGNEKLFFGSGTQLSVL.

This clonotype was picked up many times. The V gene is TRBV9, the J gene TRBJ1-2; a possible D gene is TRBD1 (5 bases). The CDR3 loop spans 15 amino acids. CDR1 and CDR2 from the germline V gene are SGDLS and YYNGEE. V was cut by 4 bases and J by 6 bases, with 19 bases left in between. In DNA, the CDR3 is TGTGCCAGCAGCCCAGGGCAGCGGGAAGGGGATGGCTACACCTTC. Its translation: CASSPGQREGDGYTF.

This clonotype has at least ten counts. The chain is built from TRBV29-1 and TRBJ1-6, with no clear D. Trimming left V 5 bases short and J 14 bases short, with 16 bases between. The CDR3 extends over 12 amino acids. Looked up from germline, CDR1 is SQVTM and CDR2 is ANQGSEA. The CDR3 region is CSVRTDLETLHF. The CDR3 nucleotides are TGCAGCGTTCGGACCGACCTCGAAACCCTCCACTTT.

This clonotype was observed at least ten times. The chain combines TRBV7-9 with TRBJ1-2; TRBD1 matches at 7 bases. CDR3 size: 15 residues. V trimming: 1 base; J trimming: 7 bases; junction bases outside the gene matches: 9. CDR1 and CDR2 (germline): SEHNR, FQNEAQ (reference sequence). For the CDR3, the DNA is TGTGCCAGCAGCTTAGGGGTCGCGACAGGGCGTGGCTACACCTTC. Translating gives CASSLGVATGRGYTF.

This clonotype was picked up many times. The CDR3 reads CASSFFDSGNTIYF. The DNA for the CDR3 is TGTGCCAGCAGCTTTTTTGACTCTGGAAACACCATATATTTT. The gene calls are TRBV7-2 and TRBJ1-3, with unresolved D. This CDR3 is built from 14 residues. CDR1 SGHTA and CDR2 FQGNSA come from the germline V gene. The germline V and J ends were trimmed by 3 bases and 0 bases, with 6 bases remaining between them. The full variable domain, completed using reference TRBV7-2 and TRBJ1-3, is GAGVSQSPSNKVTEKGKDVELRCDPISGHTALYWYRQSLGQGLEFLIYFQGNSAPDKSGLPSDRFSAERTGGSVSTLTIQRTQQEDSAVYLCASSFFDSGNTIYFGEGSWLTVV.

This clonotype occurred many times. The V gene is TRBV5-1, the J gene TRBJ2-1; 13 nucleotides align to TRBD2. Germline V lookup: CDR1 SGHRS, CDR2 YFSETQ. The CDR3 is 19 residues long. The J segment lost 5 bases and the V segment lost 4 bases, leaving 15 bases of the junction unmatched. CDR3 protein: CASSPILAGGSIGDNEQFF. CDR3 coding DNA: TGCGCCAGCAGCCCTATACTAGCGGGAGGGTCTATTGGGGACAATGAGCAGTTCTTC.

Many counts were recorded for this clonotype. The chain is built from TRBV5-5 and TRBJ2-2; the match to TRBD1 covers 9 bases. Per germline, CDR1 SGHKS and CDR2 YYEKEE (reference sequence). The V and J ends lost 3 bases and 4 bases, in that order; junction bases with no gene match: 7. The CDR3 loop spans 16 amino acids. This CDR3 reads CASSSTGGAGTGELFF. In nucleotides, the CDR3 is TGTGCCAGCAGCTCAACAGGGGGCGCTGGCACCGGGGAGCTGTTTTTT.

This clonotype has ten or more counts. This chain connects TRBV6-6 to TRBJ2-1, with D uncertain. Trimming cost V 4 bases and J 5 bases, with 6 bases left between them. CDR3 length equals 12 residues. CDR1 is MNHNY, CDR2 SVGAGI, per germline (reference sequence). The CDR3 bases are TGTGCCAGCAGTTCAGAGAACAATGAGCAGTTCTTC. This encodes CASSSENNEQFF.

This clonotype showed up many times. This chain connects TRBV24-1 to TRBJ2-1; D call uncertain. The V gene's germline CDR1 is KGHDR and CDR2 SFDVKD. This CDR3 region has 15 residues. V dropped 5 bases and J dropped 7 bases, with 17 bases sitting between them. The CDR3 here is CATSASRAFGNEQFF. The DNA of the CDR3 is TGTGCCACCAGTGCGAGCAGAGCCTTTGGAAATGAGCAGTTCTTC.

This clonotype was recorded at least ten times. The rearrangement joins TRBV20-1 to TRBJ2-5; TRBD2 is a possible D gene (6 bases). V gave up 5 bases and J gave up 0 bases, with 16 bases separating them. From germline, CDR1 is DFQATT and CDR2 SNEGSKA (reference sequence). The CDR3 is made up of 15 amino acids. The CDR3 DNA follows: TGCAGTGCTCCTAATAGCGGATGGTACCAAGAGACCCAGTACTTC. Amino acids: CSAPNSGWYQETQYF.

This clonotype was seen ten or more times. The chain couples TRBV4-2 to TRBJ2-4, with D perhaps matching TRBD1 or TRBD2 (6 bases each). V lost 0 bases and J lost 6, with 12 bases in between. The CDR3 spans 15 residues. In germline, CDR1 is LGHNA, CDR2 YNFKEQ. For the CDR3, the DNA is TGTGCCAGCAGCCAAGATCGGGGGCCGGGAAACATTCAGTACTTC. It translates to CASSQDRGPGNIQYF.

This clonotype was recorded many times. CDR3 in DNA: TGCAGTGCTCGAACCTACAGGGAGCAAGAGACCCAGTACTTC. Protein sequence: CSARTYREQETQYF. The rearrangement uses TRBV20-1 and TRBJ2-5, with a possible D match to TRBD1 (6 bases). The CDR3 contains 14 residues. CDR1 and CDR2 from the germline V gene are DFQATT and SNEGSKA (reference sequence). Trimming cost V 5 bases and J 2 bases, with 15 bases left between them.

This clonotype was observed many times. In nucleotides, the CDR3 is TGTGCCAGCAGCCAAGCTGGGACAGGGGCGTTAACTGAAGCTTTCTTT. It is translated as CASSQAGTGALTEAFF. The chain uses TRBV3-1 and TRBJ1-1; 10 positions match TRBD1. V gave up 1 base and J gave up 5 bases; unmatched junction bases: 7. The CDR3 covers 16 residues. The germline V gene encodes CDR1 LGHDT and CDR2 YNNKEL (reference sequence).

This clonotype occurred many times. The V gene is TRBV5-1, the J gene TRBJ1-2; maybe TRBD1 (6 bases). In germline, CDR1 is SGHRS, CDR2 YFSETQ. The CDR3 runs to 13 residues. V was pared by 4 bases and J by 8 bases, with 15 bases between. The CDR3 sequence is CASSEAGQWGYTF. For the CDR3, the DNA is TGCGCCAGCAGCGAGGCCGGACAGTGGGGCTACACCTTC.

This clonotype has at least ten counts. The rearrangement links TRBV9 to TRBJ2-1; 10 bases are shared with TRBD2. V trimming: 0 bases; J trimming: 7 bases; junction bases outside the gene matches: 7. The CDR3 spans 16 residues. CDR1 is SGDLS, CDR2 YYNGEE, per germline. CDR3 loop: CASSVALAGEQNEQFF. In DNA form, the CDR3 reads TGTGCCAGCAGCGTAGCCCTAGCGGGAGAGCAAAATGAGCAGTTCTTC. Full variable domain (remainder filled in from reference TRBV9 and TRBJ2-1): DSGVTQTPKHLITATGQRVTLRCSPRSGDLSVYWYQQSLDQGLQFLIQYYNGEERAKGNILERFSAQQFPDLHSELNLSSLELGDSALYFCASSVALAGEQNEQFFGPGTRLTVL.

The chain recombines TRBV5-1 with TRBJ1-4; D is perhaps TRBD1 (5 bases). The germline V gene encodes CDR1 SGHRS and CDR2 YFSETQ. V dropped 0 bases and J dropped 3 bases, with 9 bases sitting between them. This CDR3 spans 15 amino acids. The CDR3 here is CASSLAVQANEKLFF. DNA for the CDR3: TGCGCCAGCAGCTTGGCCGTACAGGCTAATGAAAAACTGTTTTTT.

This clonotype was seen at least ten times. The CDR3 DNA follows: TGCGCCAGCAGCTTGGGAGAAGGGGAGGGGCCCCAGCATTTT. The encoded protein is CASSLGEGEGPQHF. The chain is built from TRBV5-1 and TRBJ1-5; possibly TRBD1 for D (5 bases). In germline, CDR1 is SGHRS, CDR2 YFSETQ. V lost 0 bases and J 9 bases, leaving 13 bases between the germline ends. This CDR3 has 14 amino acids.

This clonotype was counted ten times or more. V is TRBV20-1 and J is TRBJ2-1, with D possibly being TRBD2 (6 bases). Trimming cost V 7 bases and J 4 bases, with 20 bases left between them. This CDR3 contains 15 residues. Germline CDR1 and CDR2: DFQATT and SNEGSKA (reference sequence). The CDR3 DNA sequence: TGCAGTGTCCCCCAGCCCCGGGACTCGTACAATGAGCAGTTCTTC. It yields the protein CSVPQPRDSYNEQFF.

Ten or more counts support this clonotype. This chain connects TRBV7-2 to TRBJ1-1; D is unclear. Looked up from germline, CDR1 is SGHTA and CDR2 is FQGNSA. CDR3 length equals 12 residues. V shed 2 bases and J shed 4 bases, with 5 bases lying between them. The CDR3 region has the DNA TGTGCCAGCAGCTTAACCCGCACTGAAGCTTTCTTT. It translates to CASSLTRTEAFF.

The chain carries TRBV28 and TRBJ2-5; 9 nucleotides match TRBD2. The germline V gene encodes CDR1 MDHEN and CDR2 SYDVKM. This CDR3 is built from 14 residues. The trim removed 8 bases at V and 5 bases at J, leaving 9 bases unmatched. The CDR3 region is CASGRAGGPETQYF. CDR3 coding DNA: TGTGCCAGCGGGAGAGCGGGGGGACCGGAGACCCAGTACTTC.

This clonotype has ten or more counts. V and J are TRBV9 and TRBJ1-2; 9 nucleotides match TRBD1. The germline V gene has CDR1 SGDLS and CDR2 YYNGEE. The CDR3 contains 15 residues. Losses at the gene ends were 0 bases for V and 7 bases for J; bases not matched to a gene: 7. For the CDR3, the DNA is TGTGCCAGCAGCGTAGGGGACAGGGTAGTTGGTGGCTACACCTTC. Encoded protein: CASSVGDRVVGGYTF.